The sequence of this T cell receptor beta chain was determined in a study of blood T cell repertoires in COVID-19. Recruits, aged about 18 to 89 years, lived in 25 or so US areas. CDR3 length: 15 residues. Germline CDR1 and CDR2: SGHNT and YYREEE (reference sequence). The V and J ends lost 4 bases and 7 bases, in that order; junction bases with no gene match: 10. In the original analysis: Scientists estimated how many nucleated cells there were by amplifying reference gene primers. The data were produced by immunoSEQ multiplex PCR, yet TCRdb's version contains in-frame clones alone and is incomplete. That table gives V, J and clone size, and the DNA gave D and trimming. The data contain around 360,000 clones, 70% to 90% of them singletons. This clone appeared a single time.

This sequence joins TRBV5-4 and TRBJ2-1; 8 bases fit TRBD2. This TCR derives from a man aged 35 to 55 in a cohort exposed to, infected with or recovered from COVID-19 (not recorded which). The sequenced sample was PBMCs or T cells enriched from blood (not recorded which). The CDR3 DNA reads TGTGCCAGCAGCCTGGGACTAGGGCCGGGGAATGAGCAGTTCTTC. It is translated as CASSLGLGPGNEQFF.